What follows are 27 T cell receptor beta chains derived from one specimen sequenced in a study of blood T cell repertoires in COVID-19. Clones were read by immunoSEQ multiplex PCR, and TCRdb kept only the in-frame ones, dropping some. Found here are fewer than 70,000 clones, around 90% of them singletons; the top ten hold 9.1%. The sequenced sample was peripheral blood. These receptors were taken from a woman aged 80 or over with active COVID-19.

The chain carries TRBV9 and TRBJ1-4; D gene ambiguous. There are 15 residues in the CDR3. Germline V gene lookup returns CDR1 SGDLS and CDR2 YYNGEE. Trimming removed 6 bases from V and 3 bases from J, with 15 bases in between. CDR3 loop: CASTYGLGANEKLFF. The CDR3 bases are TGTGCCAGCACCTACGGACTCGGGGCTAATGAAAAACTGTTTTTT.

The V and J genes are TRBV10-3 and TRBJ2-1, with 16 bases fitting TRBD2. The CDR3 length is 16 residues. With V trimmed by 10 bases and J by 4 bases, 7 bases remained unmatched. Per the germline V gene, CDR1 is ENHRY and CDR2 is SYGVKD. CDR3 protein: CATHGTSGRGYNEQFF. The CDR3, as DNA: TGTGCCACCCACGGGACTAGCGGGAGGGGGTACAATGAGCAGTTCTTC.

The genes are TRBV5-1 and TRBJ2-5; 12 nucleotides match TRBD2. CDR1 is SGHRS and CDR2 is YFSETQ in the germline V gene. The CDR3 totals 14 residues. J lost 5 bases, V lost 5 bases, and 4 bases had no gene match. The CDR3 bases are TGCGCCAGCAGGACTAGCGGGAGTATTGAGACCCAGTACTTC. It is translated as CASRTSGSIETQYF.

The chain recombines TRBV5-1 with TRBJ2-7; 12 bases fit TRBD2. The CDR3 loop spans 18 amino acids. Germline loops: CDR1 SGHRS, CDR2 YFSETQ. V shed 4 bases and J 2 bases; nucleotides not matched to a gene: 13. CDR3 sequence: CASSPGLAGPEQAYEQYF. CDR3 sequence (DNA): TGCGCCAGCAGCCCGGGACTAGCGGGCCCTGAACAAGCCTACGAGCAGTACTTC.

Of note for this clone: Mismatch with germline at one junction end may stem from a read error. The chain is built from TRBV27 and TRBJ2-3, with TRBD2 matching over 8 bases. The CDR3 is 16 amino acids. Per the germline V gene, CDR1 is MNHEY and CDR2 is SMNVEV (reference sequence). For the CDR3, the DNA is TGTGCCAGCAGTTTAACGGGGGGGCCCTTCACATATACGCAGTATTTT. This sequence encodes CASSLTGGPFTYTQYF.

This chain uses TRBV28 with TRBJ1-1, with 12 bases that match TRBD1. With V trimmed by 9 bases and J by 6 bases, 11 bases remained unmatched. The CDR3 covers 15 residues. CDR1 is MDHEN, CDR2 SYDVKM, per germline. The CDR3 DNA is TGTGCCAGTGTTGTGCCGGGACAGGGGGCCCCTGAAGCTTTCTTT. Amino acid sequence: CASVVPGQGAPEAFF. The variable domain in full, completed from reference TRBV28 and TRBJ1-1, reads DVKVTQSSRYLVKRTGEKVFLECVQDMDHENMFWYRQDPGLGLRLIYFSYDVKMKEKGDIPEGYSVSREKKERFSLILESASTNQTSMYLCASVVPGQGAPEAFFGQGTRLTVV.

The rearrangement links TRBV27 to TRBJ2-2, with 12 bases matching TRBD2. The V and J ends lost 6 bases and 3 bases, in that order; junction bases with no gene match: 5. The CDR3 is 16 residues long. CDR1 is MNHEY and CDR2 is SMNVEV in the germline V gene (reference sequence). CDR3 DNA: TGTGCCAGCAGGCCACTAGCGGGGGGTTACACCGGGGAGCTGTTTTTT. Translating gives CASRPLAGGYTGELFF.

This chain links TRBV3-1 (or the pseudogene TRBV3-2) with TRBJ2-1, with 8 positions matching TRBD2. Trimming removed 6 bases from V and 7 bases from J; junction bases left unmatched: 5. The CDR3 runs to 13 residues. Germline V CDR1 and CDR2: LGHDT, YNNKEL (reference sequence). For the CDR3, the DNA is TGTGCCAGCAGAGGACTAGCTGGAAATGAGCAGTTCTTC. Translated, it gives CASRGLAGNEQFF.

The CDR3 spells CASSLGQGWADTQYF. The DNA of the CDR3 is TGTGCCAGCAGCTTGGGACAGGGGTGGGCAGATACGCAGTATTTT. The genes are TRBV5-6 and TRBJ2-3; 8 bases are a match to TRBD1. The CDR3 runs 15 residues. Germline-derived CDR1 and CDR2 are SGHDT and YYEEEE. J lost 4 bases, V lost 0 bases, and 4 bases had no gene match.

The chain combines TRBV7-6 with TRBJ1-2; TRBD1 might be the D (5 bases). Trimming pared 1 base from V and 4 bases from J, leaving 13 bases between. Germline V CDR1 and CDR2: SGHVS, FNYEAQ. This CDR3 region has 15 residues. The CDR3 nucleotides are TGTGCCAGCAGCTTAGGTTTAAGGGGAAGCTATGGCTACACCTTC. It specifies CASSLGLRGSYGYTF. The variable domain in full, completed from reference TRBV7-6 and TRBJ1-2, reads GAGVSQSPRYKVTKRGQDVALRCDPISGHVSLYWYRQALGQGPEFLTYFNYEAQQDKSGLPNDRFSAERPEGSISTLTIQRTEQRDSAMYRCASSLGLRGSYGYTFGSGTRLTVV.

This chain uses TRBV5-1 with TRBJ2-5; no clear D. CDR1 is SGHRS and CDR2 is YFSETQ in the germline V gene. The CDR3 consists of 14 residues. The V gene lost 3 bases and the J gene lost 4 bases, with 13 bases spanning the gap. The CDR3 nucleotides are TGCGCCAGCAGCTGGGCTGCAGAGAGAGAGACCCAGTACTTC. Amino acids: CASSWAAERETQYF.

The rearrangement uses TRBV5-1 and TRBJ1-6, with TRBD1 matching over 9 bases. V was clipped by 4 bases and J by 10 bases; unmatched bases: 12. Germline CDR1 and CDR2: SGHRS and YFSETQ. CDR3 length: 16 amino acids. This CDR3 reads CASSVSSGTGISPLHF. The CDR3 coding sequence is TGCGCCAGCAGCGTCTCCTCCGGGACAGGGATCTCACCCCTCCACTTT.

V gene TRBV4-2 combines with J gene TRBJ1-2; D gene ambiguous. Between the trimmed V and J ends, which lost 0 bases and 6 bases, there was a span of 14 bases. The CDR3 spans 15 residues. The germline V gene has CDR1 LGHNA and CDR2 YNFKEQ. The CDR3 protein is CASSQEFRQADGYTF. The CDR3, as DNA: TGTGCCAGCAGCCAAGAATTTCGGCAAGCGGATGGCTACACCTTC.

The chain has TRBV5-1 and TRBJ2-3; D possibly corresponds to TRBD2 (5 bases). Per the germline V gene, CDR1 is SGHRS and CDR2 is YFSETQ. Trimming pared 4 bases from V and 0 bases from J, leaving 12 bases between. This CDR3 is built from 15 residues. CDR3: CASSPYSGSTDTQYF. In nucleotides, the CDR3 is TGCGCCAGCAGCCCGTACTCGGGGAGCACAGATACGCAGTATTTT.

This chain joins TRBV12-3 or TRBV12-4 and TRBJ2-1; possibly TRBD2 for D (5 bases). The CDR3 length is 11 residues. V lost 6 bases to trimming and J lost 9 bases, with 9 bases between them. CDR3 bases: TGTGCCAGCAGCCTAGCAGGTGAGCAGTTCTTC. This codes for CASSLAGEQFF.

The chain joins TRBV19 to TRBJ2-7, with 8 nucleotides matching TRBD1. CDR1 is LNHDA, CDR2 SQIVND, per germline (reference sequence). The length of the CDR3 is 15 residues. V shed 7 bases, J shed 6 bases, and the junction held 14 bases outside the gene matches. CDR3 sequence (DNA): TGTGCCAGTACCCGCCAGGCAGGGGGCGGAACCGAGCAGTACTTC. This translates into CASTRQAGGGTEQYF.

This clone has a single count. The genes are TRBV19 and TRBJ2-7; 7 bases align to TRBD2. V gave up 9 bases and J gave up 3 bases; unmatched junction bases: 5. This CDR3 is built from 12 residues. Per germline, CDR1 LNHDA and CDR2 SQIVND (reference sequence). The CDR3 DNA follows: TGTGCCAGCCGAGGCGGGAGCTACGAGCAGTACTTC. Amino acids: CASRGGSYEQYF.

This clone was picked up one time. The rearrangement uses TRBV7-9 and TRBJ2-7; D possibly corresponds to TRBD1 (7 bases). The CDR3 has 14 residues. Germline CDR1 reads SEHNR; CDR2 reads FQNEAQ (reference sequence). Trimming cost V 5 bases and J 2 bases, with 13 bases left between them. CDR3 amino acids: CASSPRDRAYEQYF. Here the CDR3 DNA reads TGTGCCAGCAGCCCGCGGGACAGAGCCTACGAGCAGTACTTC.

The sample holds one count of this clone. The rearrangement links TRBV20-1 to TRBJ2-3, with 7 positions matching TRBD2. The CDR3 spans 11 residues. Germline assignment: CDR1 DFQATT and CDR2 SNEGSKA (reference sequence). Trimming at V came to 6 bases and at J to 5 bases, leaving 2 bases not matched to a gene. CDR3 sequence (DNA): TGCAGTGCCGGCGGGGGAGATACGCAGTATTTT. This encodes CSAGGGDTQYF.

The rearrangement joins TRBV5-5 to TRBJ2-1, with TRBD2 identical over 9 bases. Losses at the gene ends were 5 bases for V and 8 bases for J; bases not matched to a gene: 11. CDR3 length equals 15 residues. Looked up from germline, CDR1 is SGHKS and CDR2 is YYEKEE (reference sequence). For the CDR3, the DNA is TGTGCCAGCAGACGGCTAGCGGGAAGTTCGGATGAGCAGTTCTTC. Translating gives CASRRLAGSSDEQFF. The complete variable domain, with remaining parts taken from reference TRBV5-5 and TRBJ2-1, reads DAGVTQSPTHLIKTRGQQVTLRCSPISGHKSVSWYQQVLGQGPQFIFQYYEKEERGRGNFPDRFSARQFPNYSSELNVNALLLGDSALYLCASRRLAGSSDEQFFGPGTRLTVL.

This clone has just one count. This chain uses TRBV5-5 with TRBJ2-5, with D possibly matching TRBD1 (6 bases). CDR3 size: 15 residues. Germline CDR1 reads SGHKS; CDR2 reads YYEKEE (reference sequence). The V end lost 2 bases, the J end lost 5 bases, and 16 bases lay between the germline ends. CDR3 bases: TGTGCCAGCAGCTTAGAACAGGGCTGGTGGGAGACCCAGTACTTC. The encoded protein is CASSLEQGWWETQYF.

This clone has only a few counts. The chain joins TRBV6-5 to TRBJ1-6, with TRBD1 identical over 9 bases. Germline V lookup: CDR1 MNHEY, CDR2 SVGAGI. There are 15 residues in the CDR3. V lost 6 bases to trimming and J lost 1 base; unmatched junction nucleotides: 1. For the CDR3, the DNA is TGTGCCAGCAGCGGACAGGGGTCCTATAATTCACCCCTCCACTTT. Its protein product is CASSGQGSYNSPLHF.

In the case of this clone: An end of the junction differs from the germline gene, which may be a read error. This rearrangement joins TRBV5-4 to TRBJ2-6, with TRBD2 as a possible D gene (6 bases). The CDR3 sequence is 17 residues long. The germline V gene has CDR1 SGHNT and CDR2 YYREEE (reference sequence). CDR3 DNA sequence: TGTGCCAACAGCGCGGAGGGTGGGGGCTCTGGGGCCAACGTCCTGACTTTC. Its translation is CANSAEGGGSGANVLTF.

The CDR3 sequence is CASSQDGSSYNEQFF. The CDR3 region has the DNA TGTGCCAGCAGCCAAGATGGCTCCTCCTACAATGAGCAGTTCTTC. This sequence joins TRBV3-1 (or the pseudogene TRBV3-2) and TRBJ2-1; D uncertain. This CDR3 contains 15 residues. Trimming stripped 0 bases from V and 0 bases from J, with 6 bases between. Germline V lookup: CDR1 LGHDT, CDR2 YNNKEL (reference sequence).

The V and J genes are TRBV5-1 and TRBJ1-1; D unclear. Germline V gene sequence: CDR1 SGHRS, CDR2 YFSETQ. There are 14 residues in the CDR3. Trimming took 2 bases from V and 1 from J, leaving 9 bases between them. The CDR3 loop reads CASSLTVPNTEAFF. CDR3 DNA: TGCGCCAGCAGCTTAACAGTCCCGAACACTGAAGCTTTCTTT. The variable domain in full, completed from reference TRBV5-1 and TRBJ1-1, reads KAGVTQTPRYLIKTRGQQVTLSCSPISGHRSVSWYQQTPGQGLQFLFEYFSETQRNKGNFPGRFSGRQFSNSRSEMNVSTLELGDSALYLCASSLTVPNTEAFFGQGTRLTVV.

The chain joins TRBV30 to TRBJ1-4, with D perhaps TRBD1 (5 bases). The length of the CDR3 is 14 residues. Germline V CDR1 and CDR2: GTSNPN, SVGIG (reference sequence). Trimming took 0 bases from V and 7 from J, leaving 12 bases between them. CDR3 loop: CAWSVETVPEKLFF. The CDR3 nucleotides read TGTGCCTGGAGTGTCGAGACAGTACCTGAAAAACTGTTTTTT. Complete variable domain (other parts from reference TRBV30 and TRBJ1-4): SQTIHQWPATLVQPVGSPLSLECTVEGTSNPNLYWYRQAAGRGLQLLFYSVGIGQISSEVPQNLSASRPQDRQFILSSKKLLLSDSGFYLCAWSVETVPEKLFFGSGTQLSVL.

This clone was counted a single time. The CDR3 loop reads CASSPTSATYNEQFF. The DNA for the CDR3 is TGTGCCAGTAGTCCGACTAGCGCCACCTACAATGAGCAGTTCTTC. The chain combines TRBV19 with TRBJ2-1; TRBD2 matches at 8 bases. CDR1 and CDR2 from the germline V gene are LNHDA and SQIVND (reference sequence). The CDR3 covers 15 residues. Trimming took 5 bases from V and 2 from J; bases not matched to a gene: 5.